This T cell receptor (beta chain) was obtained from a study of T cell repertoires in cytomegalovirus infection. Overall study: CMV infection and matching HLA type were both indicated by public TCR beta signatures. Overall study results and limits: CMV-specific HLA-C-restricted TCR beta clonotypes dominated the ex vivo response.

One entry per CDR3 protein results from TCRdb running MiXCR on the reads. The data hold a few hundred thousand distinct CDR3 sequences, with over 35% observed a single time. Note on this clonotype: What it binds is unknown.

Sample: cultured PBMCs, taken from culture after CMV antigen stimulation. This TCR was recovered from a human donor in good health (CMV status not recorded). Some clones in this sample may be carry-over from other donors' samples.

The CDR3 here is CASSKGGTSVKNTEAFF. For the CDR3, the DNA is TGTGCCAGCAGCAAAGGGGGCACGAGCGTCAAAAACACTGAAGCTTTCTTT. The V gene is TRBV6-2 or TRBV6-3, the J gene TRBJ1-1; 7 bases are a match to TRBD1. The CDR3 consists of 17 residues. CDR1 is MNHEY, CDR2 SVGEGT, per germline. Trimming took 6 bases from V and 2 from J; bases not matched to a gene: 15.